A single sample is the source of the 13 T cell receptor beta chains below, sequenced in a study of CD8+CD57+ T cells in acquired aplastic anemia. Patients picked for sequencing had shown CD8+CD57+ cell expansion detected by flow cytometry. CDR3 and TCR beta VDJ profiling relied on a genomic DNA template. TCRdb used MiXCR to reprocess the reads, holding one entry per CDR3 protein. The table has some 160,000 distinct CDR3 sequences, 40% to 50% seen once; the top ten hold 2.5% to 3%. The specimen was sorted CD4+, CD8+, or CD8+CD57+ T cells (not recorded which) from PBMCs. The receptors here all came from a human donor with aplastic anemia.

The chain uses TRBV20-1 and TRBJ1-5; the D gene is possibly TRBD1 (5 bases). V lost 6 bases and J lost 2, with 11 bases in between. The CDR3 is 13 amino acids. The germline gives CDR1 DFQATT, CDR2 SNEGSKA (reference sequence). CDR3 protein: CSAGRDGNQPQHF. The DNA for the CDR3 is TGCAGTGCCGGAAGGGACGGCAATCAGCCCCAGCATTTT.

This clonotype came up many times. J is TRBJ2-1 and V is TRBV7-9; 11 bases fit TRBD2. The trim removed 1 base at V and 8 bases at J, leaving 4 bases unmatched. The CDR3 sequence is 15 residues long. Per the germline V gene, CDR1 is SEHNR and CDR2 is FQNEAQ (reference sequence). The CDR3 loop reads CASSLVAGGVDEQFF. The CDR3 DNA reads as TGTGCCAGCAGCTTAGTAGCGGGAGGGGTGGATGAGCAGTTCTTC.

This clonotype was counted ten times or more. The chain carries TRBV19 and TRBJ2-1; 7 bases map to TRBD1. The trim removed 0 bases at V and 4 bases at J, leaving 6 bases unmatched. The CDR3 contains 16 residues. Germline V CDR1 and CDR2: LNHDA, SQIVND (reference sequence). CDR3 in DNA: TGTGCCAGTAGTATAGAGACAGGGAAGGTGTACAATGAGCAGTTCTTC. Amino acid sequence: CASSIETGKVYNEQFF.

This clonotype was counted a few times. V gene TRBV20-1 combines with J gene TRBJ2-7, with 7 bases that match TRBD1. This CDR3 is 13 amino acids long. Unmatched junction bases numbered 9, after V lost 5 bases and J lost 5 bases. Per the germline V gene, CDR1 is DFQATT and CDR2 is SNEGSKA (reference sequence). This CDR3 is CSAPDRASNEQYF. CDR3 nucleotides: TGCAGTGCTCCAGACAGGGCGTCCAACGAGCAGTACTTC.

This clonotype was found many times. The gene calls are TRBV7-2 and TRBJ2-1, with no clear D. Between the trimmed V and J ends, which lost 0 bases and 4 bases, there was a span of 10 bases. From germline, CDR1 is SGHTA and CDR2 FQGNSA. The CDR3 is made up of 15 amino acids. The CDR3 spells CASSLARSAYNEQFF. The CDR3 DNA is TGTGCCAGCAGCTTAGCGCGGTCAGCTTACAATGAGCAGTTCTTC.

This clonotype came up many times. The chain recombines TRBV6-1 with TRBJ1-1; D is unresolved. Trimming cost V 10 bases and J 5 bases, with 20 bases left between them. Looked up from germline, CDR1 is MNHNS and CDR2 is SASEGT. The CDR3 covers 14 residues. CDR3 loop: CAISLEEGRTEAFF. Written as DNA, the CDR3 is TGTGCCATCTCCCTTGAGGAAGGCAGAACTGAAGCTTTCTTT.

This clonotype was detected only once. The chain employs TRBV6-1 and TRBJ2-1; 11 bases map to TRBD2. From germline, CDR1 is MNHNS and CDR2 SASEGT. Trimming removed 4 bases from V and 1 base from J; junction bases left unmatched: 3. CDR3 length equals 16 residues. CDR3 nucleotide sequence: TGTGCCAGCAGTGTAATAGCGGGGGGGTCCTACAATGAGCAGTTCTTC. Translation: CASSVIAGGSYNEQFF.

This clonotype was recorded at least ten times. The rearrangement links TRBV4-1 to TRBJ2-7; the D gene is possibly TRBD1 (7 bases). The CDR3 sequence is 17 residues long. CDR1 and CDR2 from the germline V gene are MGHRA and YSYEKL. Trimming removed 0 bases from V and 6 bases from J, with 21 bases in between. As DNA, the CDR3 is TGCGCCAGCAGCCAAGAAGGGACCGGGACAGCGGGTGTCGAGCAGTACTTC. This translates into CASSQEGTGTAGVEQYF.

The V and J genes are TRBV6-6 and TRBJ2-7; D gene ambiguous. V was pared by 3 bases and J by 4 bases, with 7 bases between. CDR3 size: 12 residues. CDR1 is MNHNY and CDR2 is SVGAGI in the germline V gene (reference sequence). Here the CDR3 reads CASSYWGYEQYF. The CDR3 DNA is TGTGCCAGCAGTTATTGGGGTTACGAGCAGTACTTC.

Ten or more counts support this clonotype. The chain couples TRBV20-1 to TRBJ2-7; weak D call: TRBD1 (6 bases). The germline V and J ends were trimmed by 0 bases and 3 bases, with 12 bases remaining between them. There are 14 residues in the CDR3. CDR1 DFQATT and CDR2 SNEGSKA come from the germline V gene (reference sequence). The chain's CDR3 is CSARDPGTSYEQYF. Written as DNA, the CDR3 is TGCAGTGCTAGAGATCCCGGGACAAGCTACGAGCAGTACTTC.

This CDR3 reads CASSDPLSGLHEQFF. In nucleotides, the CDR3 is TGTGCCAGCAGCGACCCACTGTCGGGGTTACATGAGCAGTTCTTC. This rearrangement joins TRBV7-3 to TRBJ2-1, with D possibly TRBD2 on 5 matching bases. Germline lookup yields CDR1 SGHTA and CDR2 FQGTGA. V lost 5 bases, J lost 8 bases, and 19 bases lay in between. This CDR3 contains 15 residues.

This clonotype was seen ten or more times. The CDR3: CSARDVSGLNNEQFF. Written as DNA, the CDR3 is TGCAGTGCTAGAGATGTAAGCGGGTTGAACAATGAGCAGTTCTTC. The chain joins TRBV20-1 to TRBJ2-1, with a possible D match to TRBD2 (6 bases). Trimming took off 0 bases at V and 5 bases at J, with 14 bases between the two ends. This CDR3 region has 15 residues. Germline CDR1 reads DFQATT; CDR2 reads SNEGSKA (reference sequence).

The chain joins TRBV5-6 to TRBJ2-5, with TRBD2 matching 8 bases. The length of the CDR3 is 13 residues. Germline V gives CDR1 SGHDT, CDR2 YYEEEE. V trimming: 6 bases; J trimming: 5 bases; junction bases outside the gene matches: 6. CDR3 residues: CASMLAGRETQYF. CDR3 nucleotide sequence: TGTGCCAGCATGCTAGCGGGCCGGGAGACCCAGTACTTC.